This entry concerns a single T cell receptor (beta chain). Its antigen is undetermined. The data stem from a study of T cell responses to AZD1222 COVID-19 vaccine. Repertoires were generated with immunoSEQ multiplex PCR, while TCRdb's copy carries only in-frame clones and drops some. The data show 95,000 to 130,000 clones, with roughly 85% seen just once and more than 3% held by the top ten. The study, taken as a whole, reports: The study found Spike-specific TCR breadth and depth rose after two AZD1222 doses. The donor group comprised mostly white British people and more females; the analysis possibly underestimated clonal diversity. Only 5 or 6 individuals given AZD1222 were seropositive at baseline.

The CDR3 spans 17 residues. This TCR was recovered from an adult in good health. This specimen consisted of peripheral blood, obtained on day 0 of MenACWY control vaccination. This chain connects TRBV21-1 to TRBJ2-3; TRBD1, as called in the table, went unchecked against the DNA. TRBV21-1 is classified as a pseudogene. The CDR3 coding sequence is TGTGCCAGCAGCAAAGCGCTTTCGGGCAGGGTAACAGATACGCAGTATTTT. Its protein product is CASSKALSGRVTDTQYF.